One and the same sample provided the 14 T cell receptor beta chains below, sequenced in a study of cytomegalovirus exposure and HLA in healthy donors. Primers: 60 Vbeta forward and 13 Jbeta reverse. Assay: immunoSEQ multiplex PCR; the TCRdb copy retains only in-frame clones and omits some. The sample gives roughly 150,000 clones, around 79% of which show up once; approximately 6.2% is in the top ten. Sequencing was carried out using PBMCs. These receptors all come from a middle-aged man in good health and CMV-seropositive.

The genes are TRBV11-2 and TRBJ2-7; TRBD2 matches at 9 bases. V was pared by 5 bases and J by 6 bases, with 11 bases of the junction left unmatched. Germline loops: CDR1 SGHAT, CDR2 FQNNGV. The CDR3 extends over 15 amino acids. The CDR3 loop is CASSPRLAGMREQYF. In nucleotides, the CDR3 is TGTGCCAGCAGCCCCAGGCTAGCGGGAATGCGCGAGCAGTACTTC.

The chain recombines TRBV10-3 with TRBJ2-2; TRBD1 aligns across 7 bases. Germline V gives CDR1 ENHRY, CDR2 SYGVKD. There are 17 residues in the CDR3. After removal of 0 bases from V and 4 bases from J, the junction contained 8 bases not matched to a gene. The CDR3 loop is CAISESSKGAGTGELFF. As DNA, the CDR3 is TGTGCCATCAGTGAGTCGAGTAAGGGGGCGGGCACCGGGGAGCTGTTTTTT.

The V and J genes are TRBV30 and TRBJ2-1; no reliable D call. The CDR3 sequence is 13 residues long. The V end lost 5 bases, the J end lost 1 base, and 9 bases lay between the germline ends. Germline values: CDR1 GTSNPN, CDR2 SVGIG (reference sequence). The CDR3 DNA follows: TGTGCCTGGGGCCTGGTTTCCTACAATGAGCAGTTCTTC. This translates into CAWGLVSYNEQFF.

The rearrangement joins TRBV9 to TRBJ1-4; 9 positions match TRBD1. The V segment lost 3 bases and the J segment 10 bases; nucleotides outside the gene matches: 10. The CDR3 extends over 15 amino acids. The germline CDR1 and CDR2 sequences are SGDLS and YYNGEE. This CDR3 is CASSDTGQGKGKLFF. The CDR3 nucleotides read TGTGCCAGCAGCGATACTGGACAGGGGAAGGGAAAACTGTTTTTT.

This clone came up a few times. CDR3 coding DNA: TGTGCCAGCAGTGAAACTATCGCCAGGCGGACAGGGGGGATGTGGCCGGAGCAGTACTTC. This gives the protein CASSETIARRTGGMWPEQYF. V gene TRBV6-1 combines with J gene TRBJ2-7; 10 nucleotides align to TRBD1. Germline CDR1 is MNHNS and CDR2 is SASEGT. This CDR3 is 20 amino acids long. J was trimmed by 7 bases and V by 2 bases; bases with no gene match: 23.

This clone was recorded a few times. CDR3 nucleotides: TGCGCCAGCACCTTCCTAGAGAACCCTTCCGGGGAGCTGTTTTTT. Its protein is CASTFLENPSGELFF. This chain links TRBV10-2 with TRBJ2-2; no clear D. This CDR3 is built from 15 residues. The V and J ends lost 7 bases and 6 bases respectively, with 18 bases between them. Germline assignment: CDR1 WSHSY and CDR2 SAAADI.

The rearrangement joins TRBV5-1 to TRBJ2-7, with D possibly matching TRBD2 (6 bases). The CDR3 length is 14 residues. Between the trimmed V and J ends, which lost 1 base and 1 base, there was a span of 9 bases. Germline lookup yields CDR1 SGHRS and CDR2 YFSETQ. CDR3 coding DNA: TGCGCCAGCAGCTTGACGGGGACTTCCTACGAGCAGTACTTC. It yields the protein CASSLTGTSYEQYF.

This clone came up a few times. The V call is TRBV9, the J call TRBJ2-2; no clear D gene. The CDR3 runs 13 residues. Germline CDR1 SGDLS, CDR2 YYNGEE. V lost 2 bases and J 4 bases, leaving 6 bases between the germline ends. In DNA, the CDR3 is TGTGCCAGCAGCGTTGGGCTCACCGGGGAGCTGTTTTTT. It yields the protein CASSVGLTGELFF.

CDR3 nucleotides: TGTGCCAGCGGACAGGGGTGGGAGACCCAGTACTTC. Protein: CASGQGWETQYF. V and J are TRBV19 and TRBJ2-5; 9 nucleotides match TRBD1. This CDR3 is built from 12 residues. V shed 9 bases and J 5 bases; nucleotides not matched to a gene: 4. Germline V gene lookup returns CDR1 LNHDA and CDR2 SQIVND (reference sequence).

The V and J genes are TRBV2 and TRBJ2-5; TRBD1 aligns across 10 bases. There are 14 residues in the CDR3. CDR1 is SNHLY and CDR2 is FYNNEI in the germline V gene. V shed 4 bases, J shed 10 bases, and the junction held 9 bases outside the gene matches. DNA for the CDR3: TGTGCCAGCAGTGGAAGAGGGACAGGGGCCAACCAGTACTTC. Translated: CASSGRGTGANQYF.

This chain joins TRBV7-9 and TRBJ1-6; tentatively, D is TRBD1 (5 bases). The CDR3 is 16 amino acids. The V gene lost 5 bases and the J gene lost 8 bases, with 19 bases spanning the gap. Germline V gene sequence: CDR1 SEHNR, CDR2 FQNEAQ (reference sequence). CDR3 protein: CASSPGAPDSDSPLHF. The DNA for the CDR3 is TGTGCCAGCAGCCCCGGCGCCCCAGACAGTGATTCACCCCTCCACTTT.

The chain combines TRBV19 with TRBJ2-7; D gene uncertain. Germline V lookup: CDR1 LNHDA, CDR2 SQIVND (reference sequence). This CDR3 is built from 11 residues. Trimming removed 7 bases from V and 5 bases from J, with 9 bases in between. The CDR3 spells CASTGAHEQYF. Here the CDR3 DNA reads TGTGCCAGTACTGGAGCCCACGAGCAGTACTTC.

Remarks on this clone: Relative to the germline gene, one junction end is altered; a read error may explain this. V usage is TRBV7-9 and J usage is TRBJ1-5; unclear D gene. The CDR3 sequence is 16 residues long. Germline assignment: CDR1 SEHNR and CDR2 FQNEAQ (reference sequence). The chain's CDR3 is CSSSPTGLGSNQPQHF. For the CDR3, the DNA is TGTTCCAGCAGCCCTACGGGATTGGGAAGCAATCAGCCCCAGCATTTT.

CDR3 amino acids: CASSERGSYNEQFF. Written as DNA, the CDR3 is TGTGCCAGCAGTGAACGGGGCTCCTACAATGAGCAGTTCTTC. V and J are TRBV25-1 and TRBJ2-1; possibly TRBD2 for D (5 bases). Deletions cut 2 bases from V and 0 bases from J, with 5 bases between. The CDR3 totals 14 residues. Germline CDR1 reads MGHDK; CDR2 reads SYGVNS.